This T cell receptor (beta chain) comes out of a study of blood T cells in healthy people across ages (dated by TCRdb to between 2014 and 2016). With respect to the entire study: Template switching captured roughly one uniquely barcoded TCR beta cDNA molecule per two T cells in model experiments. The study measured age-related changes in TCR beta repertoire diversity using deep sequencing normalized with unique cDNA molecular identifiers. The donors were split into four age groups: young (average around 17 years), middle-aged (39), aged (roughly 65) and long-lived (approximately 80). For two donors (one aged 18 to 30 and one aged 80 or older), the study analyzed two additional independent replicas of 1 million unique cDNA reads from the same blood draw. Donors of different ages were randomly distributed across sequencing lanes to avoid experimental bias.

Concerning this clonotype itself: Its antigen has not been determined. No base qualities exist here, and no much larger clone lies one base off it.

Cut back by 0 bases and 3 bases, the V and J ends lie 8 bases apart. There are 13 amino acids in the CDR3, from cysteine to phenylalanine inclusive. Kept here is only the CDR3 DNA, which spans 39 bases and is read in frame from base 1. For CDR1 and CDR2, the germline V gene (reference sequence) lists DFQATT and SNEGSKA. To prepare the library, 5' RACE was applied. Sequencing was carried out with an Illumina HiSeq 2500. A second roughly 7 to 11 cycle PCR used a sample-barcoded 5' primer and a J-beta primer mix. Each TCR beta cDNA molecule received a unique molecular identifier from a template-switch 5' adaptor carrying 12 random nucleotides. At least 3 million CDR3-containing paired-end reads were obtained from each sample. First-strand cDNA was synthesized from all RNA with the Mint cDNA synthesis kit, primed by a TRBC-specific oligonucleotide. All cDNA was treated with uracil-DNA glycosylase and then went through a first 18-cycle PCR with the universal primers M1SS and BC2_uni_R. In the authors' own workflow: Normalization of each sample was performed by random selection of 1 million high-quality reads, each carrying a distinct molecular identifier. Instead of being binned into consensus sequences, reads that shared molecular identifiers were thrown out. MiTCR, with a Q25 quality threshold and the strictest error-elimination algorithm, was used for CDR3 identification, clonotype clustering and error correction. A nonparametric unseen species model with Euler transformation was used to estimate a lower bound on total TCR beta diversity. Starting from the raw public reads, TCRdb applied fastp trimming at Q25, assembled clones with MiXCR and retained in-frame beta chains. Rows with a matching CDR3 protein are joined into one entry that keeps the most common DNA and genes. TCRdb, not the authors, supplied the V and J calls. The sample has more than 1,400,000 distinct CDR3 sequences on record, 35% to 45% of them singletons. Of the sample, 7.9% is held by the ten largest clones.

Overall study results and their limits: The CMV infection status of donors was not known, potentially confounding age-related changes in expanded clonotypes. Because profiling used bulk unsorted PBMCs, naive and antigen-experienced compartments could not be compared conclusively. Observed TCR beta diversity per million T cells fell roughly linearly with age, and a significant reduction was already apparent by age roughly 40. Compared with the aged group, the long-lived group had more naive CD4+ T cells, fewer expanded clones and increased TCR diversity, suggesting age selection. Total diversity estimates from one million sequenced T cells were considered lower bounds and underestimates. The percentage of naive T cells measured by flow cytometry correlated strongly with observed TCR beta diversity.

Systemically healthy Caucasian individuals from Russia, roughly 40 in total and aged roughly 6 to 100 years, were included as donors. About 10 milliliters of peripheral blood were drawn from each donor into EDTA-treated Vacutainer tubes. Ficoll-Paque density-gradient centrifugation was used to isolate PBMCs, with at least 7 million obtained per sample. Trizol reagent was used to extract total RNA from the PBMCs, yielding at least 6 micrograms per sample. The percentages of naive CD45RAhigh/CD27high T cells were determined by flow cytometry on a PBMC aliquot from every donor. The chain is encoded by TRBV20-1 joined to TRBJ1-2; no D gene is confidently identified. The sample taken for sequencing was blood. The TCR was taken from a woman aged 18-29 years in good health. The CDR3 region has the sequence CSARDPRHYGYTF. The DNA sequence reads TGCAGTGCTAGAGATCCCCGGCACTATGGCTACACCTTC.